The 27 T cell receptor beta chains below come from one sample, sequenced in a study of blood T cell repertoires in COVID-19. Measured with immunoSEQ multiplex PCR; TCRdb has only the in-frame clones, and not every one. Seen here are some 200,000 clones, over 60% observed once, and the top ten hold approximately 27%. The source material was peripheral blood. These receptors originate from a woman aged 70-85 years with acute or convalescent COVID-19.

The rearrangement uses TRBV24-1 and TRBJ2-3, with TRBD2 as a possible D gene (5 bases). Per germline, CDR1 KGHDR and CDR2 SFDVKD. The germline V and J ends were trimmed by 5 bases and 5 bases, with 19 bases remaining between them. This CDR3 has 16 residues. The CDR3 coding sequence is TGTGCCACCAGTGTTGGCGGGTTACTAAGAGGAGATACGCAGTATTTT. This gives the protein CATSVGGLLRGDTQYF.

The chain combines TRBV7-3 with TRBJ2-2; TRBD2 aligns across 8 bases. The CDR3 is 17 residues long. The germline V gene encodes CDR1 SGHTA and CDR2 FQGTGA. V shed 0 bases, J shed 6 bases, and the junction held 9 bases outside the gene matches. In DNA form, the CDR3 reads TGTGCCAGCAGCTTAACGGGGCTAGCGGGTGGTGCCGGGGAGCTGTTTTTT. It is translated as CASSLTGLAGGAGELFF.

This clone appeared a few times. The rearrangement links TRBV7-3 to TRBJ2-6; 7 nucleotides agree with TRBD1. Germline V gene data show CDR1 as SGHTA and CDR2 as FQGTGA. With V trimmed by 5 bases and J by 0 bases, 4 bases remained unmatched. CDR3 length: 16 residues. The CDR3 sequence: CASSPSGGSGANVLTF. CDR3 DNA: TGTGCCAGCAGCCCATCAGGGGGCTCTGGGGCCAACGTCCTGACTTTC.

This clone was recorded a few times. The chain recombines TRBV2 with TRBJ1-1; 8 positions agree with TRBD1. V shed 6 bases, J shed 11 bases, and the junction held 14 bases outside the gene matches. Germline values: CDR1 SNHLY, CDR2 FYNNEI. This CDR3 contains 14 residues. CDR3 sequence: CASRLDAGTGSAFF. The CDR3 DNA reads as TGTGCCAGCAGACTCGACGCGGGGACAGGTTCCGCTTTCTTT.

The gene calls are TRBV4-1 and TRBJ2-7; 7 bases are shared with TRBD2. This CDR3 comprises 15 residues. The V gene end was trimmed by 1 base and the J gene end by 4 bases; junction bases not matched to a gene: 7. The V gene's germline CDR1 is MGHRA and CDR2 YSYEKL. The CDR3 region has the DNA TGCGCCAGCAGCCAAGGGGGAGGGCCACCTTACGAGCAGTACTTC. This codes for CASSQGGGPPYEQYF.

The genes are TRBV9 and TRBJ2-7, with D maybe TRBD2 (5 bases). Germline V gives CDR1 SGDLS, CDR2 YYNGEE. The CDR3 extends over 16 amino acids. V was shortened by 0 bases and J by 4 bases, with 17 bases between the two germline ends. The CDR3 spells CASSVGVGAPKYEQYF. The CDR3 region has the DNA TGTGCCAGCAGCGTAGGGGTGGGAGCCCCAAAGTACGAGCAGTACTTC.

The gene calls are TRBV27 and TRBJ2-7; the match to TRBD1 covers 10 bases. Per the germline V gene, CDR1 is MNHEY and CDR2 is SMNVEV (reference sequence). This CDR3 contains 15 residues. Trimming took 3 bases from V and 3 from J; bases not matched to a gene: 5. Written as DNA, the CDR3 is TGTGCCAGCAGTTTGTCGGGACAGGGGATCTACGAGCAGTACTTC. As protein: CASSLSGQGIYEQYF.

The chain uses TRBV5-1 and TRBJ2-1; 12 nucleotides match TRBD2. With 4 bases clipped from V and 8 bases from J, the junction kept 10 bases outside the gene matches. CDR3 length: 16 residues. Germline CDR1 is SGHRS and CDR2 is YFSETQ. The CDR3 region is CASSHEGLAGADEQFF. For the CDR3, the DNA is TGCGCCAGCAGCCACGAGGGACTAGCGGGTGCGGATGAGCAGTTCTTC.

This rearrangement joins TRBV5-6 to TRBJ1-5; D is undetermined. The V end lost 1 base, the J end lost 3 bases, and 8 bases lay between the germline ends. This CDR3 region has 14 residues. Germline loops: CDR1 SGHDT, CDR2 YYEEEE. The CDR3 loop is CASSLQSSNQPQHF. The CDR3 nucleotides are TGTGCCAGCAGCTTGCAGTCCTCCAATCAGCCCCAGCATTTT. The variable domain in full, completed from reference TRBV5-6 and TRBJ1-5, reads DAGVTQSPTHLIKTRGQQVTLRCSPKSGHDTVSWYQQALGQGPQFIFQYYEEEERQRGNFPDRFSGHQFPNYSSELNVNALLLGDSALYLCASSLQSSNQPQHFGDGTRLSIL.

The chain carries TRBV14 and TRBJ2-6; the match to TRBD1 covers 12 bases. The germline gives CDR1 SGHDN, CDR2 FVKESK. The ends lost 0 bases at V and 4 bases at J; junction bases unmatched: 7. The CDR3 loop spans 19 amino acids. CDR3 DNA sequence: TGTGCCAGCAGCCAAGATTGGGGACAGGGGGCGCACGGGGCCAACGTCCTGACTTTC. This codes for CASSQDWGQGAHGANVLTF. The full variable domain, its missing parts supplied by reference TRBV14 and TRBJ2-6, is EAGVTQFPSHSVIEKGQTVTLRCDPISGHDNLYWYRRVMGKEIKFLLHFVKESKQDESGMPNNRFLAERTGGTYSTLKVQPAELEDSGVYFCASSQDWGQGAHGANVLTFGAGSRLTVL.

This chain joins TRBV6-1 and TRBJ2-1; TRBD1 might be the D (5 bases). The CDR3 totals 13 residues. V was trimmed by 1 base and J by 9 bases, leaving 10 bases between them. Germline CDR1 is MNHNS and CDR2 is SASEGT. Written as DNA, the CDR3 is TGTGCCAGCAGTGAAGGGGGCGGACCTGAGCAGTTCTTC. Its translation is CASSEGGGPEQFF.

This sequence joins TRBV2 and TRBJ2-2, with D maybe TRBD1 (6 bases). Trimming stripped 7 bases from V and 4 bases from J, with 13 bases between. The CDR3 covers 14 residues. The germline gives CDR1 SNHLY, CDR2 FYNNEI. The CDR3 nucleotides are TGTGCCAGCATAGGGGTAGGGGGCACCGGGGAGCTGTTTTTT. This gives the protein CASIGVGGTGELFF.

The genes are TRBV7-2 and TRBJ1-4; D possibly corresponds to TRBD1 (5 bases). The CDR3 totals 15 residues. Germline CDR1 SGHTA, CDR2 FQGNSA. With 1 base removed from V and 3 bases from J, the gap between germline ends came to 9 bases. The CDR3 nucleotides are TGTGCCAGCAGCTTAGTGGGGGGAGCTAATGAAAAACTGTTTTTT. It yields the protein CASSLVGGANEKLFF.

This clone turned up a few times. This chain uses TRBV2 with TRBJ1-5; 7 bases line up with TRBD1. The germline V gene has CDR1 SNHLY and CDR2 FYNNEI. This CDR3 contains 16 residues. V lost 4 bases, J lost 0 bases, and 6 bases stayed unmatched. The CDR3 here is CASSATQGVSNQPQHF. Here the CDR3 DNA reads TGTGCCAGCAGTGCAACCCAGGGGGTTAGCAATCAGCCCCAGCATTTT.

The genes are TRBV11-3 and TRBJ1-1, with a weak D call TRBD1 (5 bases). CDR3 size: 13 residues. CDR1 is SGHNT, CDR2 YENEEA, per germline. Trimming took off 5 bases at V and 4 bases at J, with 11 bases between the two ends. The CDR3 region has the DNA TGTGCCAGCAGCATGGGGCTAGGCACTGAAGCTTTCTTT. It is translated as CASSMGLGTEAFF.

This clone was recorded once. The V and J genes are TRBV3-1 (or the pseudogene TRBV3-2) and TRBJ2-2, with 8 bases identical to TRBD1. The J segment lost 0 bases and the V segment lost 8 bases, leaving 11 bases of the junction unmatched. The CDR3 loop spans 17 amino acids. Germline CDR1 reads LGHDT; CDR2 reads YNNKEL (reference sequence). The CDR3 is CASGGQGRFANTGELFF. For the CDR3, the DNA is TGTGCCAGCGGAGGACAGGGTCGGTTCGCGAACACCGGGGAGCTGTTTTTT.

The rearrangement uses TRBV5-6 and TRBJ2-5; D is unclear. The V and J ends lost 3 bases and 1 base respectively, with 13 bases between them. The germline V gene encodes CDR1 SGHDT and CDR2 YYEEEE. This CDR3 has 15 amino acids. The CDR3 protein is CASSSRSSPQETQYF. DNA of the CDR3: TGTGCCAGCAGCTCCCGCTCTAGTCCCCAAGAGACCCAGTACTTC.

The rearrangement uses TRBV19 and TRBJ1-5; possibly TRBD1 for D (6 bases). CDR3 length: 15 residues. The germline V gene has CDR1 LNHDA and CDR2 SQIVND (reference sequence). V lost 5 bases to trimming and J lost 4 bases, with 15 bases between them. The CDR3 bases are TGTGCCAGTAGTGCCTCGACAGGCCCTAATCAGCCCCAGCATTTT. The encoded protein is CASSASTGPNQPQHF.

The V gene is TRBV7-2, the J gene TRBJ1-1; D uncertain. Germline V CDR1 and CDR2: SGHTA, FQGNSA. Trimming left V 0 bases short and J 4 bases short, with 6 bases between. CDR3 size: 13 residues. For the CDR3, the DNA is TGTGCCAGCAGCTTAGCACTGAGCACTGAAGCTTTCTTT. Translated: CASSLALSTEAFF.

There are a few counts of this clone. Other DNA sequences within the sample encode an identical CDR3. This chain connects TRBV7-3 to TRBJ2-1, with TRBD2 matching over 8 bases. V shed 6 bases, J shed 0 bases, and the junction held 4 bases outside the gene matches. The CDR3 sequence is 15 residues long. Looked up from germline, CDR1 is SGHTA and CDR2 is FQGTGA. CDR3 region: CASSSGGSSYNEQFF. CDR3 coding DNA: TGTGCCAGCAGTTCGGGAGGGAGCTCCTACAATGAGCAGTTCTTC.

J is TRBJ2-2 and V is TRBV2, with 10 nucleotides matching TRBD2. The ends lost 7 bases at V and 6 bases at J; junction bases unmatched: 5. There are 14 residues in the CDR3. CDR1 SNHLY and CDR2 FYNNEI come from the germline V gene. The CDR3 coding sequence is TGTGCCAGCAAGCGGGAGGGGAAACCCGGGGAGCTGTTTTTT. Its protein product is CASKREGKPGELFF.

The CDR3 is CASSPGTARRFEAFF. The CDR3 region has the DNA TGTGCCAGCTCACCAGGGACAGCCAGGAGGTTTGAAGCTTTCTTT. The rearrangement links TRBV18 to TRBJ1-1; 7 positions match TRBD1. Germline-derived CDR1 and CDR2 are KGHSH and LQKENI. V lost 2 bases and J lost 7; bases outside the gene matches: 10. The CDR3 extends over 15 amino acids. Full variable domain (remainder filled in from reference TRBV18 and TRBJ1-1): NAGVMQNPRHLVRRRGQEARLRCSPMKGHSHVYWYRQLPEEGLKFMVYLQKENIIDESGMPKERFSAEFPKEGPSILRIQQVVRGDSAAYFCASSPGTARRFEAFFGQGTRLTVV.

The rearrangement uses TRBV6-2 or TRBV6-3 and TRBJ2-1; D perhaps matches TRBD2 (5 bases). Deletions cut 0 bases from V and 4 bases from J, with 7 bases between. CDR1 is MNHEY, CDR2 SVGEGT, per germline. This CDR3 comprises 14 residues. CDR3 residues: CASSYSWTYNEQFF. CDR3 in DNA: TGTGCCAGCAGTTACTCGTGGACTTACAATGAGCAGTTCTTC.

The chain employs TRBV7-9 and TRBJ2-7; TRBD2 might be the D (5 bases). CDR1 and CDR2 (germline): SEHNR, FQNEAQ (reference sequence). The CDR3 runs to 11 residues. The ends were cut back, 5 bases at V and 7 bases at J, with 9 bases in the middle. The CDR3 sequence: CASSQRGEQYF. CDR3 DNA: TGTGCCAGCAGCCAACGAGGGGAGCAGTACTTC.

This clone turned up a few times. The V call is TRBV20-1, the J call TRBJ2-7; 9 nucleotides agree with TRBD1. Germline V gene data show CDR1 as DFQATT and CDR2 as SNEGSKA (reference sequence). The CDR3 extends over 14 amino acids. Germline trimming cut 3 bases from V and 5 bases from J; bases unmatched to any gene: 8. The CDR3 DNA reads TGCAGTGCTAGTTGGGGACAGGGTACCGACGAGCAGTACTTC. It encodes CSASWGQGTDEQYF.

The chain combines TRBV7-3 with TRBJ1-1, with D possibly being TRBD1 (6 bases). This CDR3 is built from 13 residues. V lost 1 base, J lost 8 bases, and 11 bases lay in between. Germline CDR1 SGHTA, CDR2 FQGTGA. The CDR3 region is CASSLSTGTEAFF. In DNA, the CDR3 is TGTGCCAGCAGCTTAAGCACAGGGACGGAAGCTTTCTTT.

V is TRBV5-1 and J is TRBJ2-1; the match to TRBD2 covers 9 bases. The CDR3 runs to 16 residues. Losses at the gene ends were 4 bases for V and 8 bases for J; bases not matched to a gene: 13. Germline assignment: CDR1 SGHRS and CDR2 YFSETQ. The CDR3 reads CASSRPLAGEIDEQFF. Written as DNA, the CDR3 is TGCGCCAGCAGCCGACCGTTAGCGGGAGAAATCGATGAGCAGTTCTTC. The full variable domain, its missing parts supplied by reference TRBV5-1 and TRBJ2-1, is KAGVTQTPRYLIKTRGQQVTLSCSPISGHRSVSWYQQTPGQGLQFLFEYFSETQRNKGNFPGRFSGRQFSNSRSEMNVSTLELGDSALYLCASSRPLAGEIDEQFFGPGTRLTVL.